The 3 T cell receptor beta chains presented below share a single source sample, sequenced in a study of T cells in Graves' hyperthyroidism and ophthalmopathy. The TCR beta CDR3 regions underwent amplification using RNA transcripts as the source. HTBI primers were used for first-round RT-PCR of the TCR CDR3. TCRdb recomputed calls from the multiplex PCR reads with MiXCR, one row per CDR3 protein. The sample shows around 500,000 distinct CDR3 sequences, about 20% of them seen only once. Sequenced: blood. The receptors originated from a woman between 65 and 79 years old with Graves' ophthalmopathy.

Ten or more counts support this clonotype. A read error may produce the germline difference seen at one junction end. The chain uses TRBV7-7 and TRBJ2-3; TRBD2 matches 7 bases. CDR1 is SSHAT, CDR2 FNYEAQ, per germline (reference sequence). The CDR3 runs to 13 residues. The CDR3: CASSRTSLDTQYF. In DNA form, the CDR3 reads TGTGCTAGCAGCCGGACTAGTCTTGATACGCAGTATTTT.

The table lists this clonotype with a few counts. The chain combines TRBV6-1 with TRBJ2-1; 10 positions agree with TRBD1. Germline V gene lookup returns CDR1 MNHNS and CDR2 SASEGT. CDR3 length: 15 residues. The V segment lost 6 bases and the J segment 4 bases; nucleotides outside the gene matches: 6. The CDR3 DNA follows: TGTGCCAGCAGCCCGGGACAGGGGCGGTACAATGAGCAGTTCTTC. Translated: CASSPGQGRYNEQFF.

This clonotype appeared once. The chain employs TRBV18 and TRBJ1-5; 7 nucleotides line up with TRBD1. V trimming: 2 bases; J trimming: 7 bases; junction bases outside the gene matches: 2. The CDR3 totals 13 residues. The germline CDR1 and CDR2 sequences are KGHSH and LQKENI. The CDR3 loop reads CASSPTGEQPQHF. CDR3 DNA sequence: TGTGCCAGCTCACCAACAGGGGAACAGCCCCAGCATTTT. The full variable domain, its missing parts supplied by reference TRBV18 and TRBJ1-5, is NAGVMQNPRHLVRRRGQEARLRCSPMKGHSHVYWYRQLPEEGLKFMVYLQKENIIDESGMPKERFSAEFPKEGPSILRIQQVVRGDSAAYFCASSPTGEQPQHFGDGTRLSIL.